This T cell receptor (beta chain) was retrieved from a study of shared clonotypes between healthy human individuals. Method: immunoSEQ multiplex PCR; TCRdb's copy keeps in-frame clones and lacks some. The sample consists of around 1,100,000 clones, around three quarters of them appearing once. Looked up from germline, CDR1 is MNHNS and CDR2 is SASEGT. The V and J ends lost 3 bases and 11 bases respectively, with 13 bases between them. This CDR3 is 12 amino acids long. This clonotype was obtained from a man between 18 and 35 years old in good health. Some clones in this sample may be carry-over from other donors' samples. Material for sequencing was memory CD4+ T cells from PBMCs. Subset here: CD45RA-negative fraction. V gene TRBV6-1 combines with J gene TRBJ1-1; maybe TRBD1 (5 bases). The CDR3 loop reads CASSELVGTAFF. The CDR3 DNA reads TGTGCCAGCAGTGAGTTAGTCGGGACGGCTTTCTTT.